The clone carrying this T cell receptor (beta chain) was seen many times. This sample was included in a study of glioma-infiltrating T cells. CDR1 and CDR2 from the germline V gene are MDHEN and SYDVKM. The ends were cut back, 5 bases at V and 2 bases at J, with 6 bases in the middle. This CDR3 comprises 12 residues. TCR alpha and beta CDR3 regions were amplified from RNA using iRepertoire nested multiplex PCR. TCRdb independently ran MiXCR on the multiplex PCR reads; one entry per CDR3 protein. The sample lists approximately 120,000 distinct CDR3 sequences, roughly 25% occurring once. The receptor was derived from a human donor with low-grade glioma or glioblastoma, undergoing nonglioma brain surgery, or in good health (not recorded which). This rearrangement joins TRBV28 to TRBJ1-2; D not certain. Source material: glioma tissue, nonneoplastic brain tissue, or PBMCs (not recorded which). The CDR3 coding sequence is TGTGCCAGCAGTATGCAGAACTATGGCTACACCTTC. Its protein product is CASSMQNYGYTF.